Below, 18 T cell receptor beta chains from the same sample are listed, as sequenced in a study of blood T cell repertoires in COVID-19. The repertoire was sequenced with immunoSEQ multiplex PCR; TCRdb's copy has only in-frame clones and lacks some. The data contain 90,000 to 150,000 clones, roughly 83% of them singletons. Sequences were obtained from peripheral blood. These receptors originate from a woman aged 80 or over with acute or convalescent COVID-19.

A note on this clone: Other DNA sequences from this sample encode an identical CDR3 as well. This rearrangement joins TRBV30 to TRBJ2-3; 9 nucleotides line up with TRBD1. The CDR3 runs 13 residues. Germline trimming cut 1 base from V and 4 bases from J; bases unmatched to any gene: 0. CDR1 is GTSNPN and CDR2 is SVGIG in the germline V gene (reference sequence). CDR3 amino acids: CAWSGTGADTQYF. CDR3 DNA sequence: TGTGCCTGGAGTGGGACAGGGGCAGATACGCAGTATTTT.

This clone has just a few counts. CDR3 sequence: CASSLGDRGHMARRDTQYF. The CDR3 DNA follows: TGCGCCAGCAGCTTAGGGGACAGGGGGCACATGGCGCGCCGAGATACGCAGTATTTT. This chain connects TRBV5-1 to TRBJ2-3; 12 nucleotides agree with TRBD1. Trimming removed 2 bases from V and 5 bases from J; junction bases left unmatched: 15. This CDR3 region has 19 residues. Germline values: CDR1 SGHRS, CDR2 YFSETQ.

This clone has at least ten counts. The rearrangement uses TRBV9 and TRBJ1-1; D unresolved. The V gene lost 3 bases and the J gene lost 5 bases, with 11 bases spanning the gap. Germline CDR1 SGDLS, CDR2 YYNGEE. CDR3 length: 13 residues. The CDR3 region has the DNA TGTGCCAGCAGCGCGATGAGTGAGACTGAAGCTTTCTTT. Translating gives CASSAMSETEAFF.

The gene calls are TRBV10-2 and TRBJ1-3; unclear D gene. Germline V gene sequence: CDR1 WSHSY, CDR2 SAAADI. Trimming removed 3 bases at V and 0 bases at J, with 15 bases between. The CDR3 consists of 17 residues. The CDR3 sequence is CASSEEEGRASGNTIYF. In DNA form, the CDR3 reads TGCGCCAGCAGTGAAGAAGAGGGAAGGGCCTCTGGAAACACCATATATTTT.

This clone was counted once. The chain is built from TRBV9 and TRBJ2-5, with 9 bases matching TRBD2. CDR1 and CDR2 from the germline V gene are SGDLS and YYNGEE. The CDR3 runs to 18 residues. Trimming took 4 bases from V and 4 from J; bases not matched to a gene: 17. CDR3 sequence: CASSQGPGTSSVLETQYF. The CDR3 DNA reads TGTGCCAGCAGCCAGGGGCCTGGGACTAGCTCGGTGTTAGAGACCCAGTACTTC.

This rearrangement joins TRBV11-3 to TRBJ2-1, with 7 bases identical to TRBD2. In germline, CDR1 is SGHNT, CDR2 YENEEA. This CDR3 spans 15 amino acids. The trim removed 1 base at V and 8 bases at J, leaving 8 bases unmatched. The CDR3 sequence is CASSLGSGSVDEQFF. The CDR3 DNA reads as TGTGCCAGCAGCTTAGGTAGCGGGTCGGTAGATGAGCAGTTCTTC.

This clone was observed a few times. The chain couples TRBV13 to TRBJ1-5, with D maybe TRBD1 (6 bases). The germline V gene has CDR1 PRHDT and CDR2 FYEKMQ (reference sequence). Trimming removed 5 bases from V and 5 bases from J, with 10 bases in between. The CDR3 sequence is 13 residues long. The CDR3 here is CASSRNRDQPQHF. The DNA for the CDR3 is TGTGCCAGCAGCCGTAACAGGGATCAGCCCCAGCATTTT.

The chain is built from TRBV7-2 and TRBJ1-3; 9 bases match TRBD1. V was pared by 3 bases and J by 4 bases, with 10 bases of the junction left unmatched. The CDR3 is 17 residues long. Germline lookup yields CDR1 SGHTA and CDR2 FQGNSA. The CDR3 DNA is TGTGCCAGCAGCTTTGTAGGGACAGGGAATTCCGGAAACACCATATATTTT. It codes for CASSFVGTGNSGNTIYF.

This chain joins TRBV6-2 or TRBV6-3 and TRBJ2-7; 10 nucleotides line up with TRBD1. The CDR3 extends over 15 amino acids. V was clipped by 5 bases and J by 2 bases; unmatched bases: 6. Germline V gene data show CDR1 as MNHEY and CDR2 as SVGEGT. The CDR3 is CASSPSGTGAYEQYF. In DNA, the CDR3 is TGTGCCAGCAGTCCCTCCGGGACAGGGGCCTACGAGCAGTACTTC.

The chain joins TRBV28 to TRBJ1-2; D is unclear. Trimming stripped 2 bases from V and 2 bases from J, with 9 bases between. Germline values: CDR1 MDHEN, CDR2 SYDVKM. The CDR3 spans 14 residues. CDR3 amino acids: CASSLRDGNYGYTF. CDR3 nucleotides: TGTGCCAGCAGTTTACGGGATGGGAACTATGGCTACACCTTC.

This clone was found a few times. This chain connects TRBV6-5 to TRBJ2-5; TRBD2 agrees at 8 bases. The CDR3 length is 15 residues. Unmatched junction bases numbered 12, after V lost 7 bases and J lost 5 bases. In germline, CDR1 is MNHEY, CDR2 SVGAGI. As DNA, the CDR3 is TGTGCCAGCACCCCCTCCGGGACTAGGGGGGAGACCCAGTACTTC. It specifies CASTPSGTRGETQYF.

The chain uses TRBV7-2 and TRBJ1-5; 9 bases match TRBD1. The J segment lost 5 bases and the V segment lost 4 bases, leaving 6 bases of the junction unmatched. The CDR3 is made up of 15 amino acids. Germline V lookup: CDR1 SGHTA, CDR2 FQGNSA. The CDR3 protein is CASSSRDRDDQPQHF. For the CDR3, the DNA is TGTGCCAGCAGCTCGCGGGACAGGGATGATCAGCCCCAGCATTTT.

The V and J genes are TRBV2 and TRBJ1-2; 7 bases map to TRBD1. Looked up from germline, CDR1 is SNHLY and CDR2 is FYNNEI. Trimming removed 10 bases from V and 4 bases from J; junction bases left unmatched: 12. This CDR3 is built from 14 residues. CDR3 in amino acids: CATLGQAGFYGYTF. The CDR3 region has the DNA TGTGCCACCCTCGGACAGGCAGGATTCTATGGCTACACCTTC.

The chain recombines TRBV7-9 with TRBJ1-1, with a possible D match to TRBD1 (6 bases). CDR3 length: 15 residues. V lost 2 bases to trimming and J lost 5 bases, with 15 bases between them. Germline V lookup: CDR1 SEHNR, CDR2 FQNEAQ (reference sequence). CDR3 sequence (DNA): TGTGCCAGCAGCTTAAGGGCCAGGGGAGAAACTGAAGCTTTCTTT. Its translation: CASSLRARGETEAFF.

The V call is TRBV6-2 or TRBV6-3, the J call TRBJ1-5, with a possible D match to TRBD1 (5 bases). Trimming removed 5 bases at V and 7 bases at J, with 15 bases between. CDR1 MNHEY and CDR2 SVGEGT come from the germline V gene. The CDR3 length is 14 residues. The CDR3 loop reads CASSPGFSNQPQHF. The CDR3 coding sequence is TGTGCCAGCAGTCCAGGGTTTTCCAACCAGCCCCAGCATTTT.

The chain uses TRBV7-3 and TRBJ2-1, with TRBD2 matching 14 bases. Germline V gives CDR1 SGHTA, CDR2 FQGTGA. There are 16 residues in the CDR3. V lost 2 bases to trimming and J lost 9 bases; unmatched junction nucleotides: 6. DNA for the CDR3: TGTGCCAGCAGCTTAGAAGGGACTAGCGGGAGAAGTGAGCAGTTCTTC. The encoded protein is CASSLEGTSGRSEQFF.

V is TRBV7-2 and J is TRBJ2-7, with D perhaps matching TRBD2 (6 bases). In germline, CDR1 is SGHTA, CDR2 FQGNSA. The CDR3 has 15 amino acids. Deletions cut 2 bases from V and 3 bases from J, with 14 bases between. The CDR3 loop is CASSLSGGAHYEQYF. The CDR3 nucleotides read TGTGCCAGCAGCTTATCAGGCGGGGCCCACTACGAGCAGTACTTC.

The chain links TRBV4-1 to TRBJ1-2; D gene ambiguous. Trimming stripped 4 bases from V and 2 bases from J, with 5 bases between. CDR1 is MGHRA and CDR2 is YSYEKL in the germline V gene. The CDR3 length is 12 residues. The CDR3 here is CASSRENYGYTF. The CDR3 nucleotides read TGCGCCAGCAGCCGCGAGAACTATGGCTACACCTTC.